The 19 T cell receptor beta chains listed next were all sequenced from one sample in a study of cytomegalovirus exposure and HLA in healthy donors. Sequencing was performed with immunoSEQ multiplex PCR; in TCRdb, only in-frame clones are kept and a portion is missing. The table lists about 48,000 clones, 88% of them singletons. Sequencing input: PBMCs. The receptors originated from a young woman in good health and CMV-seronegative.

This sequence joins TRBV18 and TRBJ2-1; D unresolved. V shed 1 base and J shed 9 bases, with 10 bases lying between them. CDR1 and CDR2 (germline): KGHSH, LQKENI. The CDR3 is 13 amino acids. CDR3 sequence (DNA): TGTGCCAGCTCACCACTGAGAGCAGGTGAGCAGTTCTTC. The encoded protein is CASSPLRAGEQFF.

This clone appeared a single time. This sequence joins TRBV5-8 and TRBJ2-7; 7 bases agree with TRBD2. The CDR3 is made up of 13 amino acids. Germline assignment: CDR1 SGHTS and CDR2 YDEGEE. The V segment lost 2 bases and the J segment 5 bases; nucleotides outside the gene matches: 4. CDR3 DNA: TGTGCCAGCAGCTTCGCGGGAGTCGACGAGCAGTACTTC. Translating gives CASSFAGVDEQYF.

CDR3 in DNA: TGTGCCAGCAGCTCCCCCGGGACAGGGGTTCCAGATACGCAGTATTTT. The encoded protein is CASSSPGTGVPDTQYF. The chain is built from TRBV7-8 and TRBJ2-3; 10 bases align to TRBD1. From germline, CDR1 is SGHVS and CDR2 FQNEAQ. The CDR3 runs to 16 residues. Trimming took 4 bases from V and 4 from J; bases not matched to a gene: 8.

The DNA of the CDR3 is TGTGCCAGCAGCCAAGATGTGGCGAAAGGTACAGGGGTTACCCCAGATACGCAGTATTTT. This codes for CASSQDVAKGTGVTPDTQYF. J is TRBJ2-3 and V is TRBV4-2, with 7 bases identical to TRBD1. The CDR3 is made up of 20 amino acids. V lost 0 bases and J lost 4; bases outside the gene matches: 19. The V gene's germline CDR1 is LGHNA and CDR2 YNFKEQ.

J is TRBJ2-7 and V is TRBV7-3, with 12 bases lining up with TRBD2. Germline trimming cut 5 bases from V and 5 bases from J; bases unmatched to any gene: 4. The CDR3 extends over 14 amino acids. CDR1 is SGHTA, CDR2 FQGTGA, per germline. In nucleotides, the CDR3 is TGTGCCAGCAGCGCAGGACTAGCGGGAAACGAGCAGTACTTC. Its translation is CASSAGLAGNEQYF.

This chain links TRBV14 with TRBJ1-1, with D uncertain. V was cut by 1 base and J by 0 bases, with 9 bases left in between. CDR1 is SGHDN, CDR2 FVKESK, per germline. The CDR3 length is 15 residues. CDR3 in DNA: TGTGCCAGCAGCCAAGTTGAGGCGCTGAACACTGAAGCTTTCTTT. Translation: CASSQVEALNTEAFF.

The CDR3 here is CASSVGTGDNQPQHF. In DNA form, the CDR3 reads TGTGCCAGCAGCGTAGGGACAGGGGACAATCAGCCCCAGCATTTT. The chain carries TRBV9 and TRBJ1-5; 9 positions match TRBD1. This CDR3 has 15 residues. Germline V lookup: CDR1 SGDLS, CDR2 YYNGEE. V dropped 0 bases and J dropped 3; count of bases not matched to a gene: 1.

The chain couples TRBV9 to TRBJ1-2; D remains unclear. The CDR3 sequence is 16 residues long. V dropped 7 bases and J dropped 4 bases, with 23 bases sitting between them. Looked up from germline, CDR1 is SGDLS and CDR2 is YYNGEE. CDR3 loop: CASGRAGLEETYGYTF. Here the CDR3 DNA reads TGTGCCAGCGGACGTGCGGGTCTGGAGGAAACCTATGGCTACACCTTC.

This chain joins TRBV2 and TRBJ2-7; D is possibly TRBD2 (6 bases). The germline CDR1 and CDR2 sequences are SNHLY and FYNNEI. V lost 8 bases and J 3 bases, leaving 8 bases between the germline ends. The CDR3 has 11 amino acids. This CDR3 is CASSDYYEQYF. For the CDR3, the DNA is TGTGCCAGCTCGGACTACTACGAGCAGTACTTC.

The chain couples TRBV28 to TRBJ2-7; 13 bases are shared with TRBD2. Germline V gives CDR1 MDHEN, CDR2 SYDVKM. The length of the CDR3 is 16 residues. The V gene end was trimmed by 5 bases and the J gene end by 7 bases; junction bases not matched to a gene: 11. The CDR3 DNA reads TGTGCCAGCAGTCCAGATGGACTAGCGGGAGTGCGGGAGCAGTACTTC. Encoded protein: CASSPDGLAGVREQYF.

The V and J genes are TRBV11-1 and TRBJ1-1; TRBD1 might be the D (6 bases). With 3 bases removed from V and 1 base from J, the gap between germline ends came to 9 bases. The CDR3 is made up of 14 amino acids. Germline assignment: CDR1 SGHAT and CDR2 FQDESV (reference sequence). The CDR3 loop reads CASSFGQTNTEAFF. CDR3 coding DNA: TGTGCCAGCAGCTTCGGACAGACGAACACTGAAGCTTTCTTT.

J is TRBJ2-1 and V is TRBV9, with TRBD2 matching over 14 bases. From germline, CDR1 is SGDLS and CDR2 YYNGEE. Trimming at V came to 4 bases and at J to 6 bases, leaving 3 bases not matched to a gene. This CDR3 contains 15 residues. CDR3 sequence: CASSPGTSGSNEQFF. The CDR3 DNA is TGTGCCAGCAGCCCGGGGACTAGCGGGAGCAATGAGCAGTTCTTC. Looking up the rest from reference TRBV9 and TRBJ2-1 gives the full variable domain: DSGVTQTPKHLITATGQRVTLRCSPRSGDLSVYWYQQSLDQGLQFLIQYYNGEERAKGNILERFSAQQFPDLHSELNLSSLELGDSALYFCASSPGTSGSNEQFFGPGTRLTVL.

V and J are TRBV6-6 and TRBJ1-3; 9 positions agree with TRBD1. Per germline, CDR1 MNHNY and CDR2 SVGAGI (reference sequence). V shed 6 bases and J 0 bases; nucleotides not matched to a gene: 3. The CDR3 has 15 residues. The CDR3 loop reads CASSRDRDSGNTIYF. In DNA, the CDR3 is TGTGCCAGCAGCCGGGACAGGGACTCTGGAAACACCATATATTTT.

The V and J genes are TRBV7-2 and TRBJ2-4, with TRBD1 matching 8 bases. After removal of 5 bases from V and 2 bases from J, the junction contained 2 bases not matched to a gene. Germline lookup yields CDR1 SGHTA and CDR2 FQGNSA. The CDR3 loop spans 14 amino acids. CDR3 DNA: TGTGCCAGCAGCCCAGGGGGCACCAAAAACATTCAGTACTTC. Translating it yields CASSPGGTKNIQYF.

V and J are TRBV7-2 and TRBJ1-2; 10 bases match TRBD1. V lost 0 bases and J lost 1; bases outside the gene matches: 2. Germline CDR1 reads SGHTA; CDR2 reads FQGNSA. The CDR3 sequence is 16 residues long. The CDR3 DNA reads TGTGCCAGCAGCTTAGCCCGGGACAGGGGTAACTATGGCTACACCTTC. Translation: CASSLARDRGNYGYTF.

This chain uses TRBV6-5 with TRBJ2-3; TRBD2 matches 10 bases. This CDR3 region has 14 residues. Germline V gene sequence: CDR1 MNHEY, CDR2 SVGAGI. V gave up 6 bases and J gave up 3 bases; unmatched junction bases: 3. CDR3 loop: CASRIAGGTDTQYF. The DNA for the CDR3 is TGTGCCAGCAGAATAGCGGGAGGAACAGATACGCAGTATTTT.

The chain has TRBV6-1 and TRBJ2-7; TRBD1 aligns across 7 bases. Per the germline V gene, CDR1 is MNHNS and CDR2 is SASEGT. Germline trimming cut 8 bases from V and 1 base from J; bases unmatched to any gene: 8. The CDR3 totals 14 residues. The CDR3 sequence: CASDREMASYEQYF. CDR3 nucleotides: TGTGCCAGCGACAGGGAGATGGCTTCCTACGAGCAGTACTTC.

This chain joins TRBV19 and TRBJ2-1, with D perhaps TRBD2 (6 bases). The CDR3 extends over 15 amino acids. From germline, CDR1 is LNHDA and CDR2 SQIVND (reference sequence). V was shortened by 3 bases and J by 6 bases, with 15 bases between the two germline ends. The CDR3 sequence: CASSIGTLSANEQFF. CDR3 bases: TGTGCCAGTAGTATTGGGACTCTCTCGGCCAATGAGCAGTTCTTC.

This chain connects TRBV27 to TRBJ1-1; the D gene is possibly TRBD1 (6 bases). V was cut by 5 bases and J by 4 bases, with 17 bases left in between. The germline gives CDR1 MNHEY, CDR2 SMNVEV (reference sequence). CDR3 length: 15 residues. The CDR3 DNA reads TGTGCCAGCAGTCTCCGACAGGCCCTGGGCACTGAAGCTTTCTTT. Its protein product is CASSLRQALGTEAFF.